This paragraph reports one T cell receptor (beta chain). The count of this clonotype is one. The antigen it recognizes is unknown. No much larger clone is present one base from it, and per-base qualities are unavailable. One read is thin evidence. Ophthalmopathy patients had moderately to severely active disease, Clinical Activity Score of at least 3, NOSPECS grade of at least 4, and duration under 3 months. Patients with uncontrolled infections, other autoimmune diseases, pregnancy or lactation were excluded. Diagnoses relied on clinical symptoms, serum thyroxine and TRAb, thyroid ultrasound and orbital computed tomography. PBMCs were separated from roughly 10 ml of fresh peripheral blood using Ficoll-Paque density gradient centrifugation. Trizol reagent was used to extract total RNA, and RNA quality was then checked on an Agilent 2100 Bioanalyzer. This sample was included in a study of T cells in Graves' hyperthyroidism and ophthalmopathy (dated by TCRdb to about 2019). Concerning the study at large: Peripheral blood samples were taken at initial diagnosis, before any treatment was given. TCR V-J signatures able to tell the groups apart were searched for in a discovery cohort of some 97 patients, of whom around 42 had Graves' ophthalmopathy and 57 had stable Graves' hyperthyroidism. Prospective prediction of ophthalmopathy was tested in an independent validation cohort consisting of about 20 hyperthyroidism patients and more than 15 patients who later progressed to ophthalmopathy. For training and testing, the roughly 100 patients in the discovery cohort were randomly divided in a 7:3 ratio. In addition, the study compared T-cell repertoires in thyroid tissue and in blood from five or six Graves' hyperthyroidism patients. After sampling, hyperthyroidism patients received methimazole starting at 30 mg daily, and ophthalmopathy patients received high-dose intravenous methylprednisolone. According to the paper, TCR Vbeta CDR3 sequencing was carried out on roughly 130 peripheral blood samples, which came from under 50 ophthalmopathy, around 75 hyperthyroidism and roughly 17 progressor patients.

TCR beta CDR3 regions were amplified from RNA transcripts. For the first round of RT-PCR on the TCR CDR3, the HTBI primer set was used together with the Qiagen OneStep RT-PCR kit. The libraries were constructed in a second round of multiplex PCR and then size-selected and purified. Sequencing of the libraries was done on an Illumina HiSeq2000 using paired-end 100 bp reads. Under the source paper's analysis protocol: SOAPnuke was used to process the raw data, with reads discarded if the reads contained adapters or uncalled bases, had a mean Phred below 15, or lacked an exact constant-primer or identifier match. COPE v1.2.5 was used to merge the high-quality paired reads, and each unique nucleotide sequence was defined as a clonotype. MiTCR v1.1 was used to align the clonotypes against IMGT TRBV, TRBD and TRBJ reference segments. The analysis was restricted to V-J combinations with a frequency above 0.0001, which together covered 99.2% of the repertoires. A TCS score was defined as the ratio between F50 (clonal expansion) and ExV (chaos), using BLOSUM62-based TCRdist between CDR3 peptides within each V-J. Welch's t-statistics and random forest reduced roughly 540 V-J features to 10 to 15, which were used in a naive Bayes classifier (R e1071). The public reads were run again by TCRdb, first through fastp at Q25 and then through MiXCR, and only productive beta chains were kept. Entries are consolidated by CDR3 protein sequence, retaining the most common genes and DNA. The V and J calls and clone size come from TCRdb's table, not from the authors' own analysis. In this sample the table shows about 350,000 distinct CDR3 sequences, about 15% of which occur a single time. The ten top clones hold about 21% of the sample.

Overall study results and their limits: No statistical method was used to set the sample size in advance, and investigators knew the group allocation. A 13 V-J signature model separated ophthalmopathy from stable hyperthyroidism, with 87.88% sensitivity and roughly 84% specificity in cross-validation and 80%/75% in testing. During validation, the model predicted progression to ophthalmopathy a median of about 6.5 months ahead of onset, with more than 55% sensitivity and roughly 75% specificity. Most expanded thyroid clonotypes (frequency above 0.001) were also detected in blood, suggesting blood repertoires may reflect thyroid immune responses.

The CDR3 spans 15 residues, from the cysteine through the phenylalanine. Of all the DNA, just the CDR3 is kept, 45 bases in frame from base 1. Via the germline V gene, CDR1 is SQVTM and CDR2 ANQGSEA. The sample comprised blood. Rearrangement joined TRBV29-1 to TRBJ2-1; D gene: possibly TRBD2, on 7 matching bases. Matching the DNA end better, TRBJ2-7 makes the J call doubtful. The TCR comes from an older woman with Graves' ophthalmopathy. The nucleotide sequence reads as follows: TGCAGCGTAGGGGGGGGGGGGAGGGGGTACAATGAGCAGTACTTC. The translation is CSVGGGGRGYNEQYF.